Below, 22 T cell receptor beta chains from the same sample are listed, as sequenced in a study of shared clonotypes between healthy human individuals. Assay used: immunoSEQ multiplex PCR; TCRdb lists only in-frame clones, some missing. The sample contains roughly 500,000 clones, approximately 94% of which appear only once. The sequenced sample was naive CD4+ T cells sorted from blood. The subset is: CD45RA+ positively selected. These receptors were collected from a woman aged 25 to 45 in good health.

This clone was seen once. This chain uses TRBV5-5 with TRBJ1-5; D is possibly TRBD1 (5 bases). V was clipped by 1 base and J by 3 bases, with 14 bases between them. The CDR3 loop spans 16 amino acids. Germline values: CDR1 SGHKS, CDR2 YYEKEE (reference sequence). The CDR3 here is CASSLSDSPINQPQHF. The DNA for the CDR3 is TGTGCCAGCAGCTTGTCCGACAGCCCGATCAATCAGCCCCAGCATTTT.

This sequence joins TRBV10-3 and TRBJ2-7; a possible D gene is TRBD2 (6 bases). The V end lost 0 bases, the J end lost 3 bases, and 18 bases lay between the germline ends. This CDR3 has 17 amino acids. Germline assignment: CDR1 ENHRY and CDR2 SYGVKD. The CDR3 coding sequence is TGTGCCATCAGTGAGTCGACGTGGCCGGGAGCTAACTACGAGCAGTACTTC. It translates to CAISESTWPGANYEQYF.

This clone was detected only once. V gene TRBV27 combines with J gene TRBJ2-7, with D unclear. Germline V gene data show CDR1 as MNHEY and CDR2 as SMNVEV (reference sequence). There are 14 residues in the CDR3. V was cut by 2 bases and J by 3 bases, with 11 bases left in between. The CDR3 loop is CASSLKGIFYEQYF. The CDR3 DNA sequence: TGTGCCAGCAGTTTAAAAGGGATTTTCTACGAGCAGTACTTC.

CDR3 protein: CASSVGQGVNYEQYF. CDR3 in DNA: TGTGCCAGCAGCGTAGGACAGGGGGTGAACTACGAGCAGTACTTC. V gene TRBV9 combines with J gene TRBJ2-7; 9 bases agree with TRBD1. CDR3 length: 15 amino acids. The J segment lost 3 bases and the V segment lost 0 bases, leaving 4 bases of the junction unmatched. Germline CDR1 SGDLS, CDR2 YYNGEE.

A few counts support this clone. The chain recombines TRBV6-5 with TRBJ2-7, with a possible D match to TRBD2 (6 bases). The V gene lost 6 bases and the J gene lost 3 bases, with 15 bases spanning the gap. Germline V gene data show CDR1 as MNHEY and CDR2 as SVGAGI. This CDR3 has 14 residues. The CDR3 protein is CASSVGDSLYEQYF. CDR3 DNA sequence: TGTGCCAGCAGCGTCGGGGACTCGCTCTACGAGCAGTACTTC.

The rearrangement joins TRBV9 to TRBJ2-2, with D unresolved. Trimming cost V 1 base and J 7 bases, with 11 bases left between them. Per germline, CDR1 SGDLS and CDR2 YYNGEE. This CDR3 comprises 14 residues. The CDR3 DNA sequence: TGTGCCAGCAGCGTAAACTGGGCAGACGGGGAGCTGTTTTTT. Its protein product is CASSVNWADGELFF.

This sequence joins TRBV30 and TRBJ1-5, with D possibly matching TRBD1 (5 bases). CDR1 GTSNPN and CDR2 SVGIG come from the germline V gene (reference sequence). V was pared by 0 bases and J by 7 bases, with 16 bases between. The CDR3 runs to 15 residues. CDR3 DNA sequence: TGTGCCTGGAGTGTACTAAGTGGGGCAGGACAGCCCCAGCATTTT. This sequence encodes CAWSVLSGAGQPQHF.

The chain has TRBV2 and TRBJ2-1; the D is unclear. V dropped 1 base and J dropped 7 bases, with 8 bases sitting between them. Germline V gene lookup returns CDR1 SNHLY and CDR2 FYNNEI. This CDR3 is built from 13 residues. CDR3 in amino acids: CASSEGVYNEQFF. The CDR3 DNA reads as TGTGCCAGCAGTGAAGGGGTTTATAATGAGCAGTTCTTC.

The genes are TRBV30 and TRBJ1-2; 7 positions agree with TRBD1. With 5 bases clipped from V and 3 bases from J, the junction kept 9 bases outside the gene matches. The CDR3 sequence is 14 residues long. The germline CDR1 and CDR2 sequences are GTSNPN and SVGIG (reference sequence). In nucleotides, the CDR3 is TGTGCCTGGGACCAAAACAGGGGCGACTATGGCTACACCTTC. It translates to CAWDQNRGDYGYTF.

The rearrangement joins TRBV27 to TRBJ2-7; 9 nucleotides match TRBD1. There are 14 residues in the CDR3. Germline V lookup: CDR1 MNHEY, CDR2 SMNVEV (reference sequence). J gave up 6 bases and V 4 bases, and 7 bases lay outside the gene matches. The CDR3 loop is CASSWRDREAEQYF. As DNA, the CDR3 is TGTGCCAGCAGTTGGAGGGACAGGGAAGCCGAGCAGTACTTC.

The rearrangement joins TRBV28 to TRBJ2-7; D remains ambiguous. This CDR3 spans 14 amino acids. Deletions cut 3 bases from V and 0 bases from J, with 9 bases between. Germline V lookup: CDR1 MDHEN, CDR2 SYDVKM. The CDR3 DNA reads TGTGCCAGCAGTTTTGTCAAGAGCTCCTACGAGCAGTACTTC. Its translation: CASSFVKSSYEQYF.

The chain combines TRBV9 with TRBJ2-5; maybe TRBD2 (6 bases). V lost 1 base, J lost 2 bases, and 9 bases lay in between. This CDR3 is built from 14 residues. Germline CDR1 reads SGDLS; CDR2 reads YYNGEE. CDR3 in amino acids: CASSVYSGQETQYF. As DNA, the CDR3 is TGTGCCAGCAGCGTATATAGCGGACAAGAGACCCAGTACTTC.

The CDR3 bases are TGCAGCGTGAGGCAGCTCACAGATACGCAGTATTTT. This translates into CSVRQLTDTQYF. This sequence joins TRBV29-1 and TRBJ2-3, with no clear D. In germline, CDR1 is SQVTM, CDR2 ANQGSEA. V shed 6 bases and J shed 2 bases, with 9 bases lying between them. The CDR3 spans 12 residues.

The J gene is TRBJ1-2, the V gene TRBV28; D unclear. Germline CDR1 and CDR2: MDHEN and SYDVKM. The CDR3 extends over 14 amino acids. Trimming left V 2 bases short and J 4 bases short, with 11 bases between. CDR3 nucleotide sequence: TGTGCCAGCAGTTTAGGTGTCAGTACCTATGGCTACACCTTC. Its protein is CASSLGVSTYGYTF.

The J gene is TRBJ2-5, the V gene TRBV29-1; D ambiguous. V was trimmed by 4 bases and J by 1 base, leaving 13 bases between them. Germline CDR1 reads SQVTM; CDR2 reads ANQGSEA. CDR3 size: 14 residues. CDR3 region: CSVARDLTQETQYF. As DNA, the CDR3 is TGCAGCGTTGCGAGAGACCTTACCCAAGAGACCCAGTACTTC. Together with reference TRBV29-1 and TRBJ2-5, the CDR3 gives the full variable domain: SAVISQKPSRDICQRGTSLTIQCQVDSQVTMMFWYRQQPGQSLTLIATANQGSEATYESGFVIDKFPISRPNLTFSTLTVSNMSPEDSSIYLCSVARDLTQETQYFGPGTRLLVL.

The chain joins TRBV2 to TRBJ2-7; 7 bases match TRBD1. The V gene end was trimmed by 7 bases and the J gene end by 2 bases; junction bases not matched to a gene: 2. CDR3 length: 12 amino acids. Looked up from germline, CDR1 is SNHLY and CDR2 is FYNNEI. The CDR3 loop reads CASIGTAYEQYF. In DNA, the CDR3 is TGTGCCAGCATTGGGACAGCCTACGAGCAGTACTTC.

V is TRBV7-3 and J is TRBJ2-1; a weak D match, TRBD2 (5 bases). CDR1 and CDR2 from the germline V gene are SGHTA and FQGTGA. V was trimmed by 5 bases and J by 9 bases, leaving 14 bases between them. The CDR3 has 13 amino acids. Written as DNA, the CDR3 is TGTGCCAGCAGCCTCGGAGGCATGGGTGAGCAGTTCTTC. The encoded protein is CASSLGGMGEQFF.

The V call is TRBV27, the J call TRBJ2-4; TRBD2 matches at 7 bases. The junction had 13 bases not matched to a gene; V was cut back by 8 bases and J by 3 bases. CDR1 and CDR2 from the germline V gene are MNHEY and SMNVEV (reference sequence). This CDR3 is built from 16 residues. The CDR3 DNA reads TGTGCCAGCTACCCGGGGGGATGGCCGAACAAAAACATTCAGTACTTC. It specifies CASYPGGWPNKNIQYF.

The rearrangement joins TRBV29-1 to TRBJ2-5; 7 positions match TRBD2. Germline lookup yields CDR1 SQVTM and CDR2 ANQGSEA. V shed 7 bases, J shed 5 bases, and the junction held 10 bases outside the gene matches. This CDR3 spans 13 amino acids. The CDR3 bases are TGCAGCGCTCACGAGCGGGAAGTGGAGACCCAGTACTTC. Translated: CSAHEREVETQYF.

The chain couples TRBV6-5 to TRBJ2-2, with 10 bases identical to TRBD1. Trimming cost V 6 bases and J 1 base; bases outside gene matches: 2. This CDR3 region has 15 residues. The V gene's germline CDR1 is MNHEY and CDR2 SVGAGI. The CDR3 is CASSRDRGNTGELFF. In DNA form, the CDR3 reads TGTGCCAGCAGCCGGGACAGGGGGAACACCGGGGAGCTGTTTTTT.

The chain joins TRBV2 to TRBJ2-1; D perhaps matches TRBD1 (6 bases). The germline V gene encodes CDR1 SNHLY and CDR2 FYNNEI. V was clipped by 6 bases and J by 4 bases, with 10 bases between them. The CDR3 sequence is 13 residues long. The CDR3 bases are TGTGCCAGCAGGGGGGACACTTACAATGAGCAGTTCTTC. Residues: CASRGDTYNEQFF.

This chain links TRBV5-4 with TRBJ2-7; no reliable D call. V was trimmed by 0 bases and J by 3 bases, leaving 10 bases between them. This CDR3 contains 14 residues. Germline assignment: CDR1 SGHNT and CDR2 YYREEE (reference sequence). CDR3 loop: CASSLGGIGYEQYF. The CDR3, as DNA: TGTGCCAGCAGCTTGGGTGGGATTGGCTACGAGCAGTACTTC.